This T cell receptor (beta chain) was recovered during a study of blood T cells in healthy people across ages. Findings and caveats of the study: Researchers report that TCR beta diversity correlated strongly with naive T cell percentage. Diversity figures based on one million T cells were deemed too low.

Primed by a sample-barcoded 5' primer and a J-beta primer mix, a second PCR proceeded for roughly 6 to 12 cycles. Every cDNA molecule carried a tag from a template-switch adaptor bearing 12 random nucleotides. TCRdb redid the calling of the 5' RACE reads with MiXCR, one entry per CDR3 protein. The data show some 1.6 million distinct CDR3 sequences, with almost 35% seen just once and approximately 10% held by the top ten. V was cut by 1 base and J by 2 bases, with 12 bases left in between. The CDR3 extends over 14 amino acids. Germline loops: CDR1 SQVTM, CDR2 ANQGSEA. As regards this clonotype: Its antigen is still unknown.

The individuals who served as donors were healthy Caucasians living in Russia, aged roughly 6 to 90. The TCR originated in a young woman in good health. The sequenced material came from blood. The chain combines TRBV29-1 with TRBJ2-7, with D perhaps matching TRBD1 or TRBD2 (5 bases each). In DNA, the CDR3 is TGCAGCGTTGAAGTGGGGGACGGTCCCTACGAGCAGTACTTC. Translated, it gives CSVEVGDGPYEQYF.